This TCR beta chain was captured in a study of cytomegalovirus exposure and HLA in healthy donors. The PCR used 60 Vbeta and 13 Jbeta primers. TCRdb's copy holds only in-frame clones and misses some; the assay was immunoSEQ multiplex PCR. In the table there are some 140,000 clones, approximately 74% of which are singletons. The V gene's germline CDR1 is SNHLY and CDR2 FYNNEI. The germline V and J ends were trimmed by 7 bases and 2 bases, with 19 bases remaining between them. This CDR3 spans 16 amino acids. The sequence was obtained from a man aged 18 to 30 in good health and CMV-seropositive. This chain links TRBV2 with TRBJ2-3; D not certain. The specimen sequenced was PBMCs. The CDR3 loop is CASKSGRSANTDTQYF. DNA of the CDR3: TGTGCCAGCAAATCAGGCAGGTCGGCAAACACAGATACGCAGTATTTT.